One and the same sample provided the 26 T cell receptor beta chains below, sequenced in a study of identical twins. One entry per CDR3 protein results from TCRdb running MiXCR on the 5' RACE reads. The table lists about 920,000 distinct CDR3 sequences, about 12% of them singletons. The same specimen was also included in a second study, on yellow fever vaccine responses in identical twins.

Sequencing used PBMCs. The receptors here all came from a woman between 18 and 30 years old in good health.

This clonotype was counted many times. The gene calls are TRBV5-1 and TRBJ2-1; maybe TRBD1 (6 bases). V lost 3 bases and J 8 bases, leaving 9 bases between the germline ends. CDR3 size: 12 residues. Looked up from germline, CDR1 is SGHRS and CDR2 is YFSETQ. The CDR3 nucleotides are TGCGCCAGCAGCTCTGAGGGGGATGAGCAGTTCTTC. Its protein product is CASSSEGDEQFF.

The chain combines TRBV5-1 with TRBJ1-5; TRBD1 might be the D (6 bases). Deletions cut 4 bases from V and 3 bases from J, with 14 bases between. This CDR3 comprises 15 residues. CDR1 is SGHRS and CDR2 is YFSETQ in the germline V gene. In DNA, the CDR3 is TGCGCCAGCAGCACCCTGGACAGTTTCAATCAGCCCCAGCATTTT. This encodes CASSTLDSFNQPQHF.

The chain links TRBV11-2 to TRBJ2-7, with D unclear. Germline loops: CDR1 SGHAT, CDR2 FQNNGV. CDR3 length: 16 amino acids. The V end lost 2 bases, the J end lost 4 bases, and 18 bases lay between the germline ends. The CDR3 DNA sequence: TGTGCCAGCAGCTTATACAGCCCGAGTTCCGATTACGAGCAGTACGTC. Its protein is CASSLYSPSSDYEQYV.

This clonotype was found many times. The rearrangement links TRBV3-1 to TRBJ1-6, with D unresolved. CDR1 and CDR2 from the germline V gene are LGHDT and YNNKEL (reference sequence). CDR3 size: 11 residues. V was cut by 8 bases and J by 7 bases, with 6 bases left in between. CDR3 sequence reads: CASEGNSPLHF. The DNA of the CDR3 is TGTGCCAGCGAAGGCAATTCACCCCTCCACTTT.

This clonotype was seen a handful of times. The rearrangement links TRBV6-5 to TRBJ2-5, with 7 bases that match TRBD1. V was pared by 2 bases and J by 1 base, with 7 bases of the junction left unmatched. This CDR3 is 16 amino acids long. Germline V gene data show CDR1 as MNHEY and CDR2 as SVGAGI. The CDR3 protein is CASSYSPTGAQETQYF. The CDR3 nucleotides read TGTGCCAGCAGTTACAGTCCTACAGGGGCCCAAGAGACCCAGTACTTC.

CDR3 bases: TGTGCCAGCAGTTATGGGACTAGCGATGGAGAGACCCAGTACTTC. The encoded protein is CASSYGTSDGETQYF. The J gene is TRBJ2-5, the V gene TRBV27; 10 bases line up with TRBD2. There are 15 residues in the CDR3. Looked up from germline, CDR1 is MNHEY and CDR2 is SMNVEV (reference sequence). The junction had 6 bases not matched to a gene; V was cut back by 4 bases and J by 4 bases.

This chain joins TRBV27 and TRBJ2-3; maybe TRBD1 (5 bases). V lost 4 bases, J lost 1 base, and 9 bases lay in between. CDR1 and CDR2 from the germline V gene are MNHEY and SMNVEV (reference sequence). The CDR3 loop spans 14 amino acids. CDR3 bases: TGTGCCAGCAGTTCCCCCAGGGGCACAGATACGCAGTATTTT. It codes for CASSSPRGTDTQYF.

The gene calls are TRBV12-5 and TRBJ1-1; 8 nucleotides match TRBD1. CDR3 length: 17 residues. Germline CDR1 and CDR2: LGHNT and FRNRAP. The V gene end was trimmed by 4 bases and the J gene end by 5 bases; junction bases not matched to a gene: 15. In nucleotides, the CDR3 is TGTGCTAGTGGTTCGTGGACAGGGTGGGAGGTTGATACTGAAGCTTTCTTT. It specifies CASGSWTGWEVDTEAFF. Filled out from reference TRBV12-5 and TRBJ1-1, the complete variable domain reads DARVTQTPRHKVTEMGQEVTMRCQPILGHNTVFWYRQTMMQGLELLAYFRNRAPLDDSGMPKDRFSAEMPDATLATLKIQPSEPRDSAVYFCASGSWTGWEVDTEAFFGQGTRLTVV.

The chain couples TRBV15 to TRBJ2-7; 7 bases line up with TRBD2. The CDR3 has 13 residues. Germline assignment: CDR1 LNHNV and CDR2 YYDKDF (reference sequence). V shed 7 bases and J 2 bases; nucleotides not matched to a gene: 5. CDR3 amino acids: CATTPTSTYEQYF. In nucleotides, the CDR3 is TGTGCCACCACCCCGACTAGCACCTACGAGCAGTACTTC.

This clonotype showed up many times. The V gene is TRBV6-2 or TRBV6-3, the J gene TRBJ2-5, with a weak D call TRBD2 (5 bases). The V gene lost 6 bases and the J gene lost 1 base, with 12 bases spanning the gap. CDR1 is MNHEY, CDR2 SVGEGT, per germline. The CDR3 length is 14 residues. CDR3 bases: TGTGCCAGCAGCTTATCGGGAATCCAAGAGACCCAGTACTTC. Its protein product is CASSLSGIQETQYF.

The sample holds a few counts of this clonotype. The chain combines TRBV9 with TRBJ2-2, with TRBD2 matching over 16 bases. Trimming took 3 bases from V and 0 from J; bases not matched to a gene: 5. There are 19 residues in the CDR3. Germline values: CDR1 SGDLS, CDR2 YYNGEE. This chain's CDR3 is CASSAQGLAGGTNTGELFF. As DNA, the CDR3 is TGTGCCAGCAGCGCCCAGGGACTAGCGGGAGGGACGAACACCGGGGAGCTGTTTTTT.

This clonotype was counted between two and nine times. The chain couples TRBV10-3 to TRBJ2-7; D is undetermined. The V end lost 8 bases, the J end lost 3 bases, and 14 bases lay between the germline ends. Per germline, CDR1 ENHRY and CDR2 SYGVKD. This CDR3 is built from 13 residues. This CDR3 is CAIRDQSNYEQYF. The DNA of the CDR3 is TGTGCCATCCGAGACCAGTCCAACTACGAGCAGTACTTC.

This chain connects TRBV6-1 to TRBJ2-2, with TRBD2 as a possible D gene (6 bases). The length of the CDR3 is 16 residues. Per the germline V gene, CDR1 is MNHNS and CDR2 is SASEGT. The V end lost 7 bases, the J end lost 5 bases, and 20 bases lay between the germline ends. The CDR3 region is CASKQLAPMSTGELFF. CDR3 nucleotide sequence: TGTGCCAGCAAACAACTAGCCCCCATGAGTACCGGGGAGCTGTTTTTT.

This chain connects TRBV27 to TRBJ2-2, with a possible D match to TRBD2 (6 bases). The germline V and J ends were trimmed by 3 bases and 7 bases, with 12 bases remaining between them. The CDR3 is 14 residues long. The germline CDR1 and CDR2 sequences are MNHEY and SMNVEV (reference sequence). The CDR3 sequence is CASSLSSVYGELFF. For the CDR3, the DNA is TGTGCCAGCAGTTTGTCTAGCGTATACGGGGAGCTGTTTTTT.

This clonotype showed up just a few times. The chain is built from TRBV6-4 and TRBJ2-1; TRBD2 might be the D (6 bases). Trimming cost V 2 bases and J 1 base, with 12 bases left between them. This CDR3 is 16 amino acids long. Germline lookup yields CDR1 MRHNA and CDR2 SNTAGT. CDR3 region: CASSDGGSVSYNEQFF. The CDR3 nucleotides are TGTGCCAGCAGTGACGGGGGGTCCGTGTCCTACAATGAGCAGTTCTTC.

This chain joins TRBV5-1 and TRBJ2-1; D not resolved. Germline V gene lookup returns CDR1 SGHRS and CDR2 YFSETQ. V was shortened by 3 bases and J by 5 bases, with 18 bases between the two germline ends. The CDR3 length is 16 residues. CDR3 sequence (DNA): TGCGCCAGCAGCTACTTAGGTCTTTCCCGTAACAATGAGCAGTTCTTC. Translated: CASSYLGLSRNNEQFF. The variable domain in full, completed from reference TRBV5-1 and TRBJ2-1, reads KAGVTQTPRYLIKTRGQQVTLSCSPISGHRSVSWYQQTPGQGLQFLFEYFSETQRNKGNFPGRFSGRQFSNSRSEMNVSTLELGDSALYLCASSYLGLSRNNEQFFGPGTRLTVL.

J is TRBJ2-2 and V is TRBV7-6; D may be TRBD2 (6 bases). Trimming removed 5 bases from V and 2 bases from J, with 15 bases in between. CDR1 is SGHVS and CDR2 is FNYEAQ in the germline V gene. CDR3 length: 16 residues. CDR3 in amino acids: CASSAVSAGNTGELFF. CDR3 DNA: TGTGCCAGCAGCGCAGTATCAGCGGGCAACACCGGGGAGCTGTTTTTT.

This clonotype was recorded only once. The rearrangement joins TRBV20-1 to TRBJ2-6, with D possibly being TRBD2 (5 bases). The CDR3 is made up of 16 amino acids. V lost 0 bases to trimming and J lost 4 bases, with 13 bases between them. CDR1 and CDR2 from the germline V gene are DFQATT and SNEGSKA (reference sequence). DNA of the CDR3: TGCAGTGCTAGAGACTACCTAGCTCTCGGGGCCAACGTCCTGACTTTC. Encoded protein: CSARDYLALGANVLTF.

In its sample, this clonotype was seen a few times. J is TRBJ2-3 and V is TRBV7-6, with 12 positions matching TRBD1. J lost 4 bases, V lost 2 bases, and 10 bases had no gene match. The CDR3 runs 18 residues. From germline, CDR1 is SGHVS and CDR2 FNYEAQ. DNA for the CDR3: TGTGCCAGCAGCTTATATGTCAAGGGACAGGGGGCTGCAGATACGCAGTATTTT. This codes for CASSLYVKGQGAADTQYF.

This clonotype has a count of ten or more. The V gene is TRBV5-1, the J gene TRBJ2-7; D not resolved. Per the germline V gene, CDR1 is SGHRS and CDR2 is YFSETQ. The V and J ends lost 1 base and 1 base respectively, with 12 bases between them. The CDR3 spans 15 residues. Here the CDR3 DNA reads TGCGCCAGCAGCTTGACAGCGACCCGATCCTACGAGCAGTACTTC. Protein sequence: CASSLTATRSYEQYF.

This clonotype was counted ten times or more. Written as DNA, the CDR3 is TGTGCCAGCAGCTTTGACAGGGAGGATACGCAGTATTTT. This sequence encodes CASSFDREDTQYF. V is TRBV7-2 and J is TRBJ2-3; 7 nucleotides agree with TRBD1. This CDR3 has 13 amino acids. Trimming at V came to 3 bases and at J to 6 bases, leaving 3 bases not matched to a gene. Looked up from germline, CDR1 is SGHTA and CDR2 is FQGNSA.

This clonotype was detected ten times or more. The chain links TRBV12-3 or TRBV12-4 to TRBJ2-1; D ambiguous. The CDR3 covers 13 residues. The ends were cut back, 2 bases at V and 8 bases at J, with 10 bases in the middle. The CDR3 DNA reads as TGTGCCAGCAGTTTATATAGCATCGATGAGCAGTTCTTC. Amino acids: CASSLYSIDEQFF.

This clonotype was picked up a small number of times. Here the CDR3 reads CSVEDSGGEQYF. The DNA of the CDR3 is TGCAGCGTTGAAGACTCTGGGGGGGAGCAGTACTTC. This chain connects TRBV29-1 to TRBJ2-7; a weak D match, TRBD2 (6 bases). This CDR3 has 12 amino acids. CDR1 and CDR2 from the germline V gene are SQVTM and ANQGSEA. Trimming took off 0 bases at V and 7 bases at J, with 10 bases between the two ends.

This clonotype was seen a handful of times. The rearrangement uses TRBV6-5 and TRBJ2-1, with 14 bases identical to TRBD2. From germline, CDR1 is MNHEY and CDR2 SVGAGI. This CDR3 is 19 amino acids long. V was pared by 0 bases and J by 0 bases, with 4 bases of the junction left unmatched. The CDR3 DNA reads as TGTGCCAGCAGTTACTCGGGACTAGCGGGAGCCCCCTCCTACAATGAGCAGTTCTTC. It encodes CASSYSGLAGAPSYNEQFF.

In this sample, this clonotype turned up a few times. The chain couples TRBV29-1 to TRBJ1-2, with a weak D call TRBD1 (6 bases). V lost 1 base and J 2 bases, leaving 14 bases between the germline ends. The CDR3 spans 15 residues. Germline CDR1 is SQVTM and CDR2 is ANQGSEA. In DNA form, the CDR3 reads TGCAGCGTTGAAGGGGCGCTCACAGGGAACTATGGCTACACCTTC. Translation gives CSVEGALTGNYGYTF. The variable domain in full, with the rest retrieved from reference TRBV29-1 and TRBJ1-2, is SAVISQKPSRDICQRGTSLTIQCQVDSQVTMMFWYRQQPGQSLTLIATANQGSEATYESGFVIDKFPISRPNLTFSTLTVSNMSPEDSSIYLCSVEGALTGNYGYTFGSGTRLTVV.

The rearrangement joins TRBV27 to TRBJ2-3; TRBD2 aligns across 9 bases. The germline gives CDR1 MNHEY, CDR2 SMNVEV (reference sequence). The CDR3 is 15 residues long. Losses at the gene ends were 4 bases for V and 2 bases for J; bases not matched to a gene: 4. CDR3 bases: TGTGCCAGCAGTTCCGGCGGGAGGGTCACAGATACGCAGTATTTT. Translation gives CASSSGGRVTDTQYF.